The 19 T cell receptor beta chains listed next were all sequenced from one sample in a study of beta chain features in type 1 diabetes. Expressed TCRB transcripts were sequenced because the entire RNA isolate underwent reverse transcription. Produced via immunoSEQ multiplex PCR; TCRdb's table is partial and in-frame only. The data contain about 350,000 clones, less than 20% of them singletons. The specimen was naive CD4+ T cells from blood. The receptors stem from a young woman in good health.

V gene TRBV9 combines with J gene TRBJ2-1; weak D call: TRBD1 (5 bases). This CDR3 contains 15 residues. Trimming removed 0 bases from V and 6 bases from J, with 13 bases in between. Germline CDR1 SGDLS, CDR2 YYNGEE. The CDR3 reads CASSVAGRASNEQFF. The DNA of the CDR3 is TGTGCCAGCAGCGTAGCTGGCAGGGCCTCCAATGAGCAGTTCTTC.

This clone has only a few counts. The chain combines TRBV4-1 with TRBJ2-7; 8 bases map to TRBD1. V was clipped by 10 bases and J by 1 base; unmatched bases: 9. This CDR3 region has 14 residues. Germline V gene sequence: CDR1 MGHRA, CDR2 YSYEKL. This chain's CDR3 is CATLQGDLSYEQYF. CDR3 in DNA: TGCGCCACCCTACAGGGGGACCTTTCCTACGAGCAGTACTTC.

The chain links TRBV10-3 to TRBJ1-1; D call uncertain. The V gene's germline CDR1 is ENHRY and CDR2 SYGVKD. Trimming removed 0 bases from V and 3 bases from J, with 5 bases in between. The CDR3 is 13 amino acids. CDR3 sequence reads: CAISESSYTEAFF. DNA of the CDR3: TGTGCCATCAGTGAGTCCTCCTACACTGAAGCTTTCTTT.

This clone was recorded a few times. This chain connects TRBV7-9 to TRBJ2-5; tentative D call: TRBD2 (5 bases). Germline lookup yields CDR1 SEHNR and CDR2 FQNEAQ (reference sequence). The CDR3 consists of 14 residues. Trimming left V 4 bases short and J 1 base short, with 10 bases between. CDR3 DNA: TGTGCCAGCAGCTCTGAGGGAAGCCAAGAGACCCAGTACTTC. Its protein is CASSSEGSQETQYF.

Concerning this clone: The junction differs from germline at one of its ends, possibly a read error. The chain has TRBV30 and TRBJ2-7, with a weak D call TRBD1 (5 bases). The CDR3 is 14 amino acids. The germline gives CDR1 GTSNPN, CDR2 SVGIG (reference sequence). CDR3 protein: CAWTPQGSSSEQYF. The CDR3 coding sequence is TGTGCCTGGACCCCCCAGGGTAGTTCCTCCGAGCAGTACTTC.

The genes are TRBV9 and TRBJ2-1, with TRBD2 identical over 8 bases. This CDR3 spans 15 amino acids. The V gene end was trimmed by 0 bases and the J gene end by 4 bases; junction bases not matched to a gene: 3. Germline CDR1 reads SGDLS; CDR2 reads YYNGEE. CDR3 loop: CASSVDLAGYNEQFF. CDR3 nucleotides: TGTGCCAGCAGCGTAGATTTAGCGGGGTACAATGAGCAGTTCTTC.

CDR3 DNA sequence: TGTGCCACCAGCAGAGAGGAGGGCGGGGAGACCCAGTACTTC. Protein product: CATSREEGGETQYF. The gene calls are TRBV15 and TRBJ2-5, with TRBD2 as a possible D gene (6 bases). The ends were cut back, 0 bases at V and 5 bases at J, with 10 bases in the middle. Germline values: CDR1 LNHNV, CDR2 YYDKDF (reference sequence). The CDR3 is 14 residues long.

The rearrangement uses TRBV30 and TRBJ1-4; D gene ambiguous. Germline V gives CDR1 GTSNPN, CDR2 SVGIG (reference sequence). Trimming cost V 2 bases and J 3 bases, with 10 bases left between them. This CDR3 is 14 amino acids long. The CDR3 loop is CAWSRRTSNEKLFF. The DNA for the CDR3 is TGTGCCTGGAGTAGACGGACTTCTAATGAAAAACTGTTTTTT.

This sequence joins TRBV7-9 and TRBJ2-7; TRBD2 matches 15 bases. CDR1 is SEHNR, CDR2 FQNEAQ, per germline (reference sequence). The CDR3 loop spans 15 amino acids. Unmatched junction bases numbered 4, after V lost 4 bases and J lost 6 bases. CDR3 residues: CASSSPGLAGGEQYF. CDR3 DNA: TGTGCCAGCAGCTCACCGGGACTAGCGGGAGGCGAGCAGTACTTC.

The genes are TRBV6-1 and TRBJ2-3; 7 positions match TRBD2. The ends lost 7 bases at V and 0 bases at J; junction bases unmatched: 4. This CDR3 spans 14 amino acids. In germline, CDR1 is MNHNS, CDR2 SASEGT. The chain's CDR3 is CASMWTRSTDTQYF. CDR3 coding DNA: TGTGCCAGCATGTGGACTAGAAGCACAGATACGCAGTATTTT.

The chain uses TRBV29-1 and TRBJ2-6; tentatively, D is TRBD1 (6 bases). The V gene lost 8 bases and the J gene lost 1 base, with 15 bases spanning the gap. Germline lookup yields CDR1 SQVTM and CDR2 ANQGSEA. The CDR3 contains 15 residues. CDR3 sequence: CSPVGAASGANVLTF. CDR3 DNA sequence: TGCAGCCCGGTGGGGGCAGCGTCTGGGGCCAACGTCCTGACTTTC.

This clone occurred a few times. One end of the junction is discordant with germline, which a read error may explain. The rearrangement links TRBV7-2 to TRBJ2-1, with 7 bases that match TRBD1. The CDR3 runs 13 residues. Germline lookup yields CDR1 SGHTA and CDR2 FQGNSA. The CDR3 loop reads CASSPDRDTRRVF. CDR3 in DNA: TGTGCCAGCAGTCCCGACAGGGACACCCGAAGGGTCTTC.

The CDR3 sequence is CASSRDSSYEQYF. CDR3 in DNA: TGTGCCAGCAGTCGGGACAGTTCCTACGAGCAGTACTTC. The chain joins TRBV7-2 to TRBJ2-7; 7 bases line up with TRBD1. The CDR3 is 13 residues long. Trimming at V came to 6 bases and at J to 1 base, leaving 3 bases not matched to a gene. Germline V gives CDR1 SGHTA, CDR2 FQGNSA.

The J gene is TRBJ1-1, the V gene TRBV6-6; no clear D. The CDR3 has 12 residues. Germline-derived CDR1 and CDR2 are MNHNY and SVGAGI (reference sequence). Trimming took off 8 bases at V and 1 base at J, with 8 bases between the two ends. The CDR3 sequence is CASSGGNTEAFF. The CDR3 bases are TGTGCCAGCTCAGGAGGGAACACTGAAGCTTTCTTT.

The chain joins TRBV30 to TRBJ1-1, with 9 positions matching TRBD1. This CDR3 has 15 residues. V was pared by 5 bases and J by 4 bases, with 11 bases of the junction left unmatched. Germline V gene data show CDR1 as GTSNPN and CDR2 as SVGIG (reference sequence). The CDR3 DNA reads TGTGCCTGGGGTACAGGGGGCCCTAAGAGCACTGAAGCTTTCTTT. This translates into CAWGTGGPKSTEAFF.

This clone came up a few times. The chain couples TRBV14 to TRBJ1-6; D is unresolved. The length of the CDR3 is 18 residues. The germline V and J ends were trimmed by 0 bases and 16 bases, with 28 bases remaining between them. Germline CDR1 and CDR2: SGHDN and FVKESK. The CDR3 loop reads CASSQDFLSRVGPAVLHF. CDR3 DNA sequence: TGTGCCAGCAGCCAAGATTTCCTATCCCGGGTTGGCCCAGCTGTTCTCCACTTT.

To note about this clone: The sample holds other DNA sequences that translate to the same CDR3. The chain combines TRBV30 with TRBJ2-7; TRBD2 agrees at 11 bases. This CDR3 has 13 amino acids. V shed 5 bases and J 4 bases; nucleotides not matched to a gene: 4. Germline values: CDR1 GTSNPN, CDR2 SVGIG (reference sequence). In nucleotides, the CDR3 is TGTGCCTGGGGTACTAGCGGGGGTTACGAGCAGTACTTC. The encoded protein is CAWGTSGGYEQYF.

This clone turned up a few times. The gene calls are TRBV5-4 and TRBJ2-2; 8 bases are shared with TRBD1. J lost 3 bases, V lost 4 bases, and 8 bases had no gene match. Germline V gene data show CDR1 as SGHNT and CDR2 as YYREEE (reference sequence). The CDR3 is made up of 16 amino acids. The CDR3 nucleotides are TGTGCCAGCAGCCCCGTTGTGACAGGGGACACCGGGGAGCTGTTTTTT. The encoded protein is CASSPVVTGDTGELFF.

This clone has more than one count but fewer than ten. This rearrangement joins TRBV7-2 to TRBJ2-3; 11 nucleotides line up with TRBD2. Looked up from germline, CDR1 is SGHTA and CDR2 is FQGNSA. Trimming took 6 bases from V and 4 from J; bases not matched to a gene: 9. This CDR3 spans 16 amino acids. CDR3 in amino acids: CASSRGASGGSDTQYF. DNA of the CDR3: TGTGCCAGCAGTCGAGGGGCTAGCGGGGGGTCAGATACGCAGTATTTT.